The 5 T cell receptor beta chains given below trace back to one sample, sequenced in a study of PD-1 blockade in classical Hodgkin lymphoma. Time point specified: newly diagnosed, previously untreated cHL patient sample. The data were produced by immunoSEQ multiplex PCR, yet TCRdb's version contains in-frame clones alone and is incomplete. The table has tens of thousands of clones, over 85% seen once. The sample taken for sequencing was peripheral blood mononuclear cells (PBMCs). The receptors here all came from a human donor with classical Hodgkin lymphoma.

This rearrangement joins TRBV6-1 to TRBJ1-2; 9 nucleotides align to TRBD1. Unmatched junction bases numbered 8, after V lost 7 bases and J lost 2 bases. Germline lookup yields CDR1 MNHNS and CDR2 SASEGT. The CDR3 is 15 amino acids. The CDR3 sequence is CASIELGTGNYGYTF. The CDR3 coding sequence is TGTGCCAGCATCGAACTAGGGACAGGGAACTATGGCTACACCTTC.

The chain is built from TRBV18 and TRBJ1-1; D gene uncertain. The length of the CDR3 is 15 residues. Germline CDR1 is KGHSH and CDR2 is LQKENI. The germline V and J ends were trimmed by 2 bases and 4 bases, with 14 bases remaining between them. Written as DNA, the CDR3 is TGTGCCAGCTCACCAAGTCAAGTAGCGGGCACTGAAGCTTTCTTT. This codes for CASSPSQVAGTEAFF. Filled out from reference TRBV18 and TRBJ1-1, the complete variable domain reads NAGVMQNPRHLVRRRGQEARLRCSPMKGHSHVYWYRQLPEEGLKFMVYLQKENIIDESGMPKERFSAEFPKEGPSILRIQQVVRGDSAAYFCASSPSQVAGTEAFFGQGTRLTVV.

The chain employs TRBV15 and TRBJ2-7; 10 nucleotides agree with TRBD2. The CDR3 totals 18 residues. With V trimmed by 4 bases and J by 6 bases, 18 bases remained unmatched. The germline CDR1 and CDR2 sequences are LNHNV and YYDKDF (reference sequence). The CDR3 nucleotides are TGTGCCACCAGCACCCGTCCCCCTGGTAAGCGGGAGGGTGGCGAGCAGTACTTC. The encoded protein is CATSTRPPGKREGGEQYF.

This chain uses TRBV5-1 with TRBJ2-3; D is undetermined. In germline, CDR1 is SGHRS, CDR2 YFSETQ. The CDR3 runs to 14 residues. V lost 2 bases and J 0 bases, leaving 7 bases between the germline ends. Here the CDR3 reads CASSFGDSTDTQYF. CDR3 DNA sequence: TGCGCCAGCAGCTTCGGAGACAGCACAGATACGCAGTATTTT.

The V gene is TRBV27, the J gene TRBJ1-1, with D maybe TRBD1 (5 bases). The CDR3 is 15 residues long. Germline V gene data show CDR1 as MNHEY and CDR2 as SMNVEV (reference sequence). Trimming stripped 4 bases from V and 6 bases from J, with 18 bases between. CDR3 bases: TGTGCCAGCAGTTCATTCACAGGAGTAGGCTCTGAAGCTTTCTTT. It specifies CASSSFTGVGSEAFF.